Listed here is a single T cell receptor beta chain. Antigen: not known. A second about 6 to 12 cycle PCR used barcoded and J-beta primers. TCRdb itself ran the 5' RACE reads through MiXCR, one entry per CDR3 protein. The profile shows around 1,000,000 distinct CDR3 sequences, less than 45% of them singletons. This specimen belongs to a study of blood T cells in healthy people across ages. Study-wide background: Per two T cells, about one barcoded beta molecule was captured through template switching.

Germline-derived CDR1 and CDR2 are SGDLS and YYNGEE. The CDR3 contains 18 residues. The junction had 9 bases not matched to a gene; V was cut back by 4 bases and J by 0 bases. Roughly 9 milliliters of peripheral blood were drawn from each donor. Findings and limits, study-wide: Possibly confounding the expanded clonotype changes was the fact that donor CMV status was unknown. Estimated diversity that came from one million T cells was considered an underestimate.

The TCR was taken from a man aged 18 to 29 in good health. The chain uses TRBV9 and TRBJ2-1; 11 bases fit TRBD2. The sequencing input was blood. DNA of the CDR3: TGTGCCAGCAGCCTCCCGATTAGCGGGGGGGGCTCCTACAATGAGCAGTTCTTC. This translates into CASSLPISGGGSYNEQFF.